The entry below gives a single T cell receptor beta chain sequence along with its context. Germline values: CDR1 SNHLY, CDR2 FYNNEI. The V gene lost 7 bases and the J gene lost 3 bases, with 9 bases spanning the gap. The CDR3 totals 12 residues. These data come from a study of CD8 T cells in Susac syndrome. Random hexamers primed reverse transcription of about 0.45 to 1 ug RNA. Each CDR3 protein gets one entry after TCRdb re-called the immunoSEQ multiplex PCR reads with MiXCR. Among about 190,000 distinct CDR3 sequences, 95% were seen once, and the ten largest hold approximately 0.094%. The rearrangement links TRBV2 to TRBJ1-1; D might be TRBD1 (5 bases). The sequenced sample was CD4+ T cells from PBMCs. This receptor was identified in a human donor in good health. As DNA, the CDR3 is TGTGCCAGCAAGGTGGGGGACACTGAAGCTTTCTTT. Translation gives CASKVGDTEAFF.